The rows below give T cell receptor beta chains drawn from one sample of a study of T cells expressing NK-cell markers. TCRdb reanalyzed the 5' RACE reads, giving one entry per CDR3 protein sequence and no DNA. The sample's table shows 250,000 or so distinct CDR3 sequences. The sequenced material came from blood T cells: a sorted CD56 or NKG2C T cell subset, CD4+ or CD8+ T cells, or bulk PBMC T cells (not recorded which). The receptor source for this set is a woman between 18 and 70 years old in good health. Both conserved end residues are part of each CDR3.

cdr3_aa j_call v_call
CASRITGSGETQYF TRBJ2-5 TRBV4-1
CASSERGTRPYGYTF TRBJ1-2 TRBV25-1
CSANREGYTEAFF TRBJ1-1 TRBV20-1
CSVKAGGGTDTQYF TRBJ2-3 TRBV29-1
CASSLWGGSGTDTQYF TRBJ2-3 TRBV28
CASSLMEGTDTQYF TRBJ2-3 TRBV5-6
CASSRTWSEQFF TRBJ2-1 TRBV7-2
CASSETDRGSNQPQHF TRBJ1-5 TRBV6-1
CASSPPVGGGKQFF TRBJ2-1 TRBV18
CAWSRSGGRYEQFF TRBJ2-1 TRBV30